The source of this TCR beta chain is a study of early T cells in non-severe SARS-CoV-2 infection. Study as a whole: Alpha and beta chains were unpaired, from unsorted whole-blood bulk RNA.

V shed 0 bases and J 0 bases; nucleotides not matched to a gene: 2. The CDR3 runs to 16 residues. Germline V gene data show CDR1 as ENHRY and CDR2 as SYGVKD. Whole-study results and caveats: Anti-spike CD8 responses were favored in VDJdb matching, and private and CD4 specificities were missed.

This clonotype has only one observation. Its antigen is as yet unknown. Individual cDNA molecules were tagged with unique molecular identifiers. TCRdb re-analysed the 5' RACE reads in MiXCR, keeping a single row per CDR3 protein. The sample holds about 44,000 distinct CDR3 sequences, about 25% seen once. The rearrangement joins TRBV10-3 to TRBJ2-3; 8 positions agree with TRBD2. The sample here was whole blood, taken at baseline. This TCR derives from an adult who was a healthcare worker with PCR-confirmed SARS-CoV-2 infection or an uninfected control (not recorded which). CDR3 residues: CAISESTGGSTDTQYF. The CDR3 coding sequence is TGTGCCATCAGTGAGTCGACGGGGGGGAGCACAGATACGCAGTATTTT.